This TCR beta chain was documented in a study of cytomegalovirus exposure and HLA in healthy donors. Findings of the study overall: With later analysis, a missense DCLRE1C variant became linked to TCR beta V- and J-gene trimming. Researchers reported that a few CMV-associated chains were confirmed in vitro as CMV antigen-specific. Highly shared sequence variants in one cluster were likely a sequencing artifact.

At sampling all donors were nominally healthy, likely with unrecorded immune exposures. On this clone itself: The antigen remains undetermined.

CDR1 is MGHRA and CDR2 is YSYEKL in the germline V gene. CDR3 length equals 16 residues. PCR involved 60 Vbeta and 13 Jbeta primers. Method: immunoSEQ multiplex PCR; TCRdb's copy keeps in-frame clones and lacks some. The profile shows about 200,000 clones, roughly 77% of them singletons. The specimen was PBMCs. The TCR sequence derives from a man aged 35 to 55 in good health and CMV-seropositive. This chain joins TRBV4-1 and TRBJ2-5; D is uncertain. The closer fit of TRBJ2-7 to the DNA end suggests the J call may be wrong. The CDR3 DNA reads as TGCGCCAGCAGCCAAGAGCGGAGCTTAACGAACTACGAGCAGTACTTC. This encodes CASSQERSLTNYEQYF.